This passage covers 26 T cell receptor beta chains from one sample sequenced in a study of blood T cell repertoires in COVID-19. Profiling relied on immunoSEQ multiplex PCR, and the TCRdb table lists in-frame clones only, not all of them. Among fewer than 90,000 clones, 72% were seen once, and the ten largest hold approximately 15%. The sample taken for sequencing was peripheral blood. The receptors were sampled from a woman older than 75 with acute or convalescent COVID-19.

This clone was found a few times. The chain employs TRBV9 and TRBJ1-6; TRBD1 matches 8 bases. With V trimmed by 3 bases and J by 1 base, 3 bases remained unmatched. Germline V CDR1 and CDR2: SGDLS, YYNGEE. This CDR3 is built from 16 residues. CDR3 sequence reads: CASSGQGFSYNSPLHF. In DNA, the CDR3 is TGTGCCAGCAGCGGACAGGGGTTTTCCTATAATTCACCCCTCCACTTT.

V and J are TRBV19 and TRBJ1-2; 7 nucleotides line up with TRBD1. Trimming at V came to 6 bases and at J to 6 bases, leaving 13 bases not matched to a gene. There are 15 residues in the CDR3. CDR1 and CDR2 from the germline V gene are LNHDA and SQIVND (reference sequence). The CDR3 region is CASRPGSEQGNGYTF. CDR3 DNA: TGTGCCAGTAGGCCAGGTAGTGAACAGGGGAATGGCTACACCTTC.

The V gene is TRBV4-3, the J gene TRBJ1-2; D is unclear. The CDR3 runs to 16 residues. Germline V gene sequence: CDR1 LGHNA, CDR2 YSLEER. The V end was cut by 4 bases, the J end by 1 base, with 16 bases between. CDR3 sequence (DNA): TGCGCCAGCAGCCCAGCGGGTCCAGCCTTTAACTATGGCTACACCTTC. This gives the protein CASSPAGPAFNYGYTF.

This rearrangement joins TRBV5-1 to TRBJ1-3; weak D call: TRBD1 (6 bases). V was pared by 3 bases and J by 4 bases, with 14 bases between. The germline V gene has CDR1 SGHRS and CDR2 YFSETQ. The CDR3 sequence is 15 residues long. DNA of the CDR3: TGCGCCAGCAGCTCCCAGGCCGGGACAGGAAACACCATATATTTT. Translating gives CASSSQAGTGNTIYF.

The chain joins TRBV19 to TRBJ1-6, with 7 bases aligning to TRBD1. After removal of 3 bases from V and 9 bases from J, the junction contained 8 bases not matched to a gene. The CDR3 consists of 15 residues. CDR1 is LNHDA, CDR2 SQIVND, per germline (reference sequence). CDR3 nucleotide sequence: TGTGCCAGTAGTATTGGACAGGCGAGGGGTTCACCCCTCCACTTT. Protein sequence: CASSIGQARGSPLHF. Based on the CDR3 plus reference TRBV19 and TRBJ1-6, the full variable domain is DGGITQSPKYLFRKEGQNVTLSCEQNLNHDAMYWYRQDPGQGLRLIYYSQIVNDFQKGDIAEGYSVSREKKESFPLTVTSAQKNPTAFYLCASSIGQARGSPLHFGNGTRLTVT.

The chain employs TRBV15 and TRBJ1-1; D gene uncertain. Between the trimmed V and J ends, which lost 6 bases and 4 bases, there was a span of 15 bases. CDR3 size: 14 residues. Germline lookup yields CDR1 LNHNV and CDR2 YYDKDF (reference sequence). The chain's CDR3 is CATRSGPTGTEAFF. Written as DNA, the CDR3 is TGTGCCACCAGGAGCGGTCCGACGGGCACTGAAGCTTTCTTT.

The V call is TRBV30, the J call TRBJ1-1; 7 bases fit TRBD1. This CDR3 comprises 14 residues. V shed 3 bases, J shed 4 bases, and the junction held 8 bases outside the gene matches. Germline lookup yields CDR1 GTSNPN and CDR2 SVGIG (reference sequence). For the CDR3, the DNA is TGTGCCTGGAGCCAGGACAGGCCTGGCACTGAAGCTTTCTTT. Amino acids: CAWSQDRPGTEAFF.

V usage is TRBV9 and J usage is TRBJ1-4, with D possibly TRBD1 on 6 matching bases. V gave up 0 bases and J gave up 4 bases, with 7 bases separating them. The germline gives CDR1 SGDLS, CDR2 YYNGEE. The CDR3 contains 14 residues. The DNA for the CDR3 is TGTGCCAGCAGCGTAGGACAGGATAATGAAAAACTGTTTTTT. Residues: CASSVGQDNEKLFF.

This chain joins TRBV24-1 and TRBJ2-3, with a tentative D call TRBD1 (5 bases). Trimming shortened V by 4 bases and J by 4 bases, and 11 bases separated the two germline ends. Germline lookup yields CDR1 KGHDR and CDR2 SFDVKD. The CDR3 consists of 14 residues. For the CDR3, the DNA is TGTGCCACCAGTGACCAACGACAGCCAGATACGCAGTATTTT. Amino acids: CATSDQRQPDTQYF.

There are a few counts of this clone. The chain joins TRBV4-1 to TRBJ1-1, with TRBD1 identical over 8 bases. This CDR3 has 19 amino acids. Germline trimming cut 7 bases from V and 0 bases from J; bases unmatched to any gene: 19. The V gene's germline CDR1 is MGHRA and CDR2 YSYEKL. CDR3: CASTLAQGAAGFMNTEAFF. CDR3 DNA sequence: TGCGCCAGCACCCTAGCGCAGGGGGCAGCGGGTTTCATGAACACTGAAGCTTTCTTT.

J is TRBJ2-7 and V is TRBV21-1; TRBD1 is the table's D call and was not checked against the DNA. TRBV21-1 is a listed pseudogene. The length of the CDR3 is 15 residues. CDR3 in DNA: TGTGCCAGCAGCGAATCCGGGACACTTTTTTACGAGCAGTACTTC. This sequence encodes CASSESGTLFYEQYF.

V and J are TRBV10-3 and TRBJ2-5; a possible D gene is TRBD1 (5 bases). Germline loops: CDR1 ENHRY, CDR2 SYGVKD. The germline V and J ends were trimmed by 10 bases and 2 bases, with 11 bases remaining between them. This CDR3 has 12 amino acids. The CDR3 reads CATGHDQETQYF. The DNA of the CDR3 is TGTGCCACCGGACACGATCAAGAGACCCAGTACTTC.

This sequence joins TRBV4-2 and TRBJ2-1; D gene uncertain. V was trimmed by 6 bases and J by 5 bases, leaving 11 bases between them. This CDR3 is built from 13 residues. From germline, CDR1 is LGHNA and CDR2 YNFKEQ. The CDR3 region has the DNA TGTGCCAGCAGTTTTGGAGCAGACAATGAGCAGTTCTTC. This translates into CASSFGADNEQFF.

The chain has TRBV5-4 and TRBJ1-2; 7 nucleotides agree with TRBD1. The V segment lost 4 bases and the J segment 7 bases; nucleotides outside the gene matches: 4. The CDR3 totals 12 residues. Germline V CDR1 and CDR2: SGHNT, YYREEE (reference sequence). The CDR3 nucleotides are TGTGCCAGCAGCCAGAACAGGGGTGGCTACACCTTC. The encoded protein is CASSQNRGGYTF.

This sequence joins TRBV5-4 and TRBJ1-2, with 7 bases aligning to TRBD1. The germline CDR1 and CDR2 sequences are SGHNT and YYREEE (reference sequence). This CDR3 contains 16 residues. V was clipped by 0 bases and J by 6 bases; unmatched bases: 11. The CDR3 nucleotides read TGTGCCAGCAGCTTGGGTAACAGGGGAAGATCTAATGGCTACACCTTC. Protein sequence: CASSLGNRGRSNGYTF.

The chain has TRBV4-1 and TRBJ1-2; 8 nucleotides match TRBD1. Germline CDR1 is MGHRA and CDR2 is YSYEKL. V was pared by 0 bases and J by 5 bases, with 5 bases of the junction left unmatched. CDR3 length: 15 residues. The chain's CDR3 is CASSQDFTGGYGYTF. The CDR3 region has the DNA TGCGCCAGCAGCCAAGATTTTACAGGGGGATATGGCTACACCTTC.

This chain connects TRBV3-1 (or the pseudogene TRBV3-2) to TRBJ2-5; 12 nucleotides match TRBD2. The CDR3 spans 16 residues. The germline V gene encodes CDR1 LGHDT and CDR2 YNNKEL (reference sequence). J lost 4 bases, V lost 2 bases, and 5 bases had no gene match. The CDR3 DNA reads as TGTGCCAGCAGCCAAACTAGCGGGGGGTATCGAGAGACCCAGTACTTC. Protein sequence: CASSQTSGGYRETQYF.

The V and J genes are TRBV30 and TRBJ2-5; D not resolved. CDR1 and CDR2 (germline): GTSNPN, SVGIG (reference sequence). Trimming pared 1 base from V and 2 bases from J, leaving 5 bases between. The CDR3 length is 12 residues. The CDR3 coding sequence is TGTGCCTGGAGTGATCTACAAGAGACCCAGTACTTC. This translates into CAWSDLQETQYF.

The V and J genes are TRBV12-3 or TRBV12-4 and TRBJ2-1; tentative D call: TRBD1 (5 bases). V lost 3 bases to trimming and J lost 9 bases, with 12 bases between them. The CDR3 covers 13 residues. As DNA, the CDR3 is TGTGCCAGCAGTTTTAGCAGGGCCAGTGAGCAGTTCTTC. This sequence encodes CASSFSRASEQFF.

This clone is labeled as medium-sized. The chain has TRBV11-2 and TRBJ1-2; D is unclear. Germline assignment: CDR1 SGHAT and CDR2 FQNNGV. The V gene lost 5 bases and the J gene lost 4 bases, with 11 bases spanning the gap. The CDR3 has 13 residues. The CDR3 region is CASSPQTGYGYTF. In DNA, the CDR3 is TGTGCCAGCAGCCCTCAGACGGGCTATGGCTACACCTTC. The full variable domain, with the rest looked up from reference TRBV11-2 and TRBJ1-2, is EAGVAQSPRYKIIEKRQSVAFWCNPISGHATLYWYQQILGQGPKLLIQFQNNGVVDDSQLPKDRFSAERLKGVDSTLKIQPAKLEDSAVYLCASSPQTGYGYTFGSGTRLTVV.

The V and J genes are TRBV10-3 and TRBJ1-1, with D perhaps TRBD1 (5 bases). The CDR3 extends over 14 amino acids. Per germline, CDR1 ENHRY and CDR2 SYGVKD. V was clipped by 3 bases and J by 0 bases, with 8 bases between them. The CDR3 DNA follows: TGTGCCATCAGTGATCGGACACTGAACACTGAAGCTTTCTTT. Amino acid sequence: CAISDRTLNTEAFF.

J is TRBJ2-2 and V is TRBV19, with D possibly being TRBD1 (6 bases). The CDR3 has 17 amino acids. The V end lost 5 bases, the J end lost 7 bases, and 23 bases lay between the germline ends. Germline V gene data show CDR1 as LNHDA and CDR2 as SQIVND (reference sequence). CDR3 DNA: TGTGCCAGTAGTCGATTCCGGGACAATGGAGGTTTCGGGGAGCTGTTTTTT. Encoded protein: CASSRFRDNGGFGELFF.

CDR3 sequence reads: CAWKNRGATNSPLHF. CDR3 sequence (DNA): TGTGCCTGGAAAAACAGGGGCGCTACCAATTCACCCCTCCACTTT. This chain joins TRBV30 and TRBJ1-6, with 7 bases aligning to TRBD1. CDR1 is GTSNPN, CDR2 SVGIG, per germline (reference sequence). This CDR3 is 15 amino acids long. V lost 4 bases to trimming and J lost 7 bases; unmatched junction nucleotides: 10.

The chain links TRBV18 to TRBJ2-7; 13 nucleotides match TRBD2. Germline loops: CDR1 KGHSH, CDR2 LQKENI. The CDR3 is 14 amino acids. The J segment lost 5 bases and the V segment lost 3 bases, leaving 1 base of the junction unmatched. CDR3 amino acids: CASSPGLAGDEQYF. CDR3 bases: TGTGCCAGCTCACCTGGACTAGCGGGGGACGAGCAGTACTTC. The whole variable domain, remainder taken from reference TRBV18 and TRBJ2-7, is NAGVMQNPRHLVRRRGQEARLRCSPMKGHSHVYWYRQLPEEGLKFMVYLQKENIIDESGMPKERFSAEFPKEGPSILRIQQVVRGDSAAYFCASSPGLAGDEQYFGPGTRLTVT.

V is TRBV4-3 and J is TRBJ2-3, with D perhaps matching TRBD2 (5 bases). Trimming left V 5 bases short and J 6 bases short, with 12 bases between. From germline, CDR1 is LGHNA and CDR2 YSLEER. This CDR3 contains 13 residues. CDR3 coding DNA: TGCGCCAGCAGCGAATATAGCGTTGATACGCAGTATTTT. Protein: CASSEYSVDTQYF.

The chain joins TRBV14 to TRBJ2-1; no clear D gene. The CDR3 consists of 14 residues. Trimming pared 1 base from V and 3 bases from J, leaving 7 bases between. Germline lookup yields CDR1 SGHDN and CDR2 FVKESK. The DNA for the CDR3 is TGTGCCAGCAGCCAAGCCTTATTCTACAATGAGCAGTTCTTC. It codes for CASSQALFYNEQFF.